This section outlines one TCR beta chain sequence together with its context. Its antigen is not identified. These data originate in a study of shared clonotypes between healthy human individuals. Study as a whole: The donor pool was made up of two women and a few men aged 18 to 49.

Regarding the study as a whole: It was the non-shared clonotypes that had lower generation probabilities than clonotypes shared by all four donors. Few donors limited the genetic and exposure-history diversity represented.

The CDR3 has 15 amino acids. Deletions cut 2 bases from V and 3 bases from J, with 14 bases between. Germline CDR1 and CDR2: MGHRA and YSYEKL. Per the original methods: For the immunoSEQ data, sequences were junction-only without quality scores, so filtering differed. Using immunoSEQ multiplex PCR, the repertoire was profiled, and TCRdb retains in-frame clones only, with some absent. Clone size and V and J calls were adopted from that table, with D and trimming inferred from the DNA. The table lists more than 2 million clones, about 95% of them singletons, with around 0.13% in the top ten. The source material was naive CD4+ T cells sorted from blood. As for subset: CD45RA+ positively selected. V gene TRBV4-1 combines with J gene TRBJ2-7, with TRBD2 as a possible D gene (5 bases). This receptor was taken from a man aged 18 to 30 in good health. CDR3 loop: CASSQLPDFIYEQYF. The CDR3 nucleotides read TGCGCCAGCAGCCAACTTCCGGACTTCATCTACGAGCAGTACTTC.